Given below is one T cell receptor beta chain in context. With a J-beta primer mix and a sample-barcoded 5' primer, a second PCR ran about 6 to 11 cycles. MiXCR, run by TCRdb on the 5' RACE reads, gives a single entry per CDR3 protein. The sample records 600,000 to 850,000 distinct CDR3 sequences, 25% being singletons. The record originates from a study of blood T cells in healthy people across ages. These data were also reused for a study on T cells of mothers and their children.

Specimen: blood. This TCR was sampled from a boy younger than 18 in good health.

In nucleotides, the CDR3 is TGCGCCAGCAGCAGAACCGGGACAGGGGGCTTGGAGACCCAGTACTTC. Its translation is CASSRTGTGGLETQYF. The V and J genes are TRBV5-1 and TRBJ2-5, with TRBD1 identical over 12 bases. Germline CDR1 reads SGHRS; CDR2 reads YFSETQ. This CDR3 is 16 amino acids long. V dropped 4 bases and J dropped 5; count of bases not matched to a gene: 9.